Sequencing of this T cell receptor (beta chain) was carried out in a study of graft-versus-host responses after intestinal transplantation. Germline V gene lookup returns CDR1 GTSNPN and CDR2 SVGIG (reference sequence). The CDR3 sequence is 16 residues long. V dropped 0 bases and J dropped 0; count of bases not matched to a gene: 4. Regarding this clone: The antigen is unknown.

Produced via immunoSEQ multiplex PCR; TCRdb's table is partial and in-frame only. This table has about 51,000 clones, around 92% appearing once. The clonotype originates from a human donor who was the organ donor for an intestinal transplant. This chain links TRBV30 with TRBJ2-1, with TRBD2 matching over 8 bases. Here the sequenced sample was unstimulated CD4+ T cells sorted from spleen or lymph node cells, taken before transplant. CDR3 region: CAWSVGSGSSYNEQFF. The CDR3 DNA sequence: TGTGCCTGGAGTGTAGGAAGCGGGAGCTCCTACAATGAGCAGTTCTTC.